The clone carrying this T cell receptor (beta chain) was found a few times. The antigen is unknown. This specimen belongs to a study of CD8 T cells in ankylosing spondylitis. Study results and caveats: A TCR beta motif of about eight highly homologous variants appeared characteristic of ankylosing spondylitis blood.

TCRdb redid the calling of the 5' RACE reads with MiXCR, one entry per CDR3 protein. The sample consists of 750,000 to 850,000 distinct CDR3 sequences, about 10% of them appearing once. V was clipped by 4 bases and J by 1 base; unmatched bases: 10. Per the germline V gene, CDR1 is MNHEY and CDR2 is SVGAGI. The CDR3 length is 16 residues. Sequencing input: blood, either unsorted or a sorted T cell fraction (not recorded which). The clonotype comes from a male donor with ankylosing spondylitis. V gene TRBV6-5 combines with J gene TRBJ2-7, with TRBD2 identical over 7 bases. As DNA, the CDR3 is TGTGCCAGCAGTTCGCCTGAGAGCGGGGTTTCCTACGAGCAGTACTTC. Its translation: CASSSPESGVSYEQYF.